The present TCR beta chain was sequenced within a study of response to subunit inactivated influenza vaccine. MiXCR, run by TCRdb on the RT-PCR reads, gives a single entry per CDR3 protein. Among 150,000 to 200,000 distinct CDR3 sequences listed, over 9.5% were seen once. The CDR3 is 16 residues long. Germline values: CDR1 MNHEY, CDR2 SVGAGI. Trimming removed 4 bases from V and 6 bases from J; junction bases left unmatched: 13. The same data also went into a second study, on T cells expressing NK-cell markers. From that second work: Synthesis of TCR beta cDNA relied on 5'RACE template switching carrying UMIs. Sorted CD3+CD56+NKG2C+, CD3+CD56+NKG2C- and CD3+CD56-NKG2C+ T cells provided the TCR beta repertoires. T cells sorted in several experiments were restricted to alpha-beta TCR T cells by an anti-gamma-delta TCR antibody. Of the CD8+ T cells in more than five donors, roughly 1.0-7.5% belonged to dominant NKG2C+ clonotypes. Whether expanded NKG2C+ T cell clones recognized HCMV stayed uncertain.

V is TRBV6-5 and J is TRBJ2-3, with 7 bases aligning to TRBD2. This sequence was found in a man in his fifties who received an inactivated influenza vaccine. Sequenced here: CD8+ T cells sorted from PBMCs, sampled 11 to 12 days after vaccination. The CDR3 DNA is TGTGCCAGCAGTTTGCTATCGACTAGCTTCTCCGATACGCAGTATTTT. It encodes CASSLLSTSFSDTQYF.